The T cell receptor (beta chain) described here comes from a study of control samples from healthy donors and cancer patients. Germline loops: CDR1 ENHRY, CDR2 SYGVKD. The CDR3 sequence is 12 residues long. Between the trimmed V and J ends, which lost 10 bases and 5 bases, there was a span of 12 bases. TCRdb keeps only in-frame clones here, not all; method: immunoSEQ multiplex PCR. The sample lists roughly 120,000 clones; around 89% were seen once. Sequencing was performed on blood. The source is a man in his forties in good health. The chain recombines TRBV10-3 with TRBJ1-3; the D is unclear. CDR3 DNA sequence: TGTGCCACCCGAGAGGCGAGAAACACCATATATTTT. Its translation is CATREARNTIYF.